These 22 T cell receptor beta chains share one sample of origin, sequenced in a study of graft-versus-host responses after intestinal transplantation. Their cognate antigens are unknown. This table comes from immunoSEQ multiplex PCR, and its TCRdb copy is limited to in-frame clones, with some not included. The sample gives under 85,000 clones, around 95% of which show up once; approximately 0.5% is in the top ten. The specimen was unstimulated CD8+ T cells sorted from spleen or lymph node cells, collected before intestinal transplant. The receptors shown here come from a human donor who received an intestinal transplant.

This rearrangement joins TRBV6-5 to TRBJ2-1; no clear D. The V and J ends lost 8 bases and 0 bases respectively, with 8 bases between them. The CDR3 sequence is 13 residues long. CDR1 and CDR2 (germline): MNHEY, SVGAGI. The CDR3 region is CASFGHSYNEQFF. The CDR3 bases are TGTGCCAGCTTCGGGCACTCCTACAATGAGCAGTTCTTC.

The chain joins TRBV6-1 to TRBJ1-5, with a possible D match to TRBD1 (6 bases). CDR1 MNHNS and CDR2 SASEGT come from the germline V gene. V was cut by 3 bases and J by 0 bases, with 18 bases left in between. The length of the CDR3 is 18 residues. The CDR3 nucleotides are TGTGCCAGCAGTGAGTGGCGCAGCAGGGGACCTAGCAATCAGCCCCAGCATTTT. The encoded protein is CASSEWRSRGPSNQPQHF.

The rearrangement uses TRBV6-1 and TRBJ2-7; no clear D gene. The germline gives CDR1 MNHNS, CDR2 SASEGT. Trimming shortened V by 1 base and J by 1 base, and 5 bases separated the two germline ends. The CDR3 runs 13 residues. The CDR3 here is CASSEGGSYEQYF. CDR3 coding DNA: TGTGCCAGCAGTGAAGGCGGTTCCTACGAGCAGTACTTC.

CDR3 amino acids: CASSIDAGTSGNTIYF. Written as DNA, the CDR3 is TGTGCCAGTAGTATAGACGCCGGGACATCTGGAAACACCATATATTTT. V usage is TRBV19 and J usage is TRBJ1-3; D perhaps matches TRBD1 (6 bases). There are 16 residues in the CDR3. V lost 0 bases, J lost 1 base, and 10 bases lay in between. Germline loops: CDR1 LNHDA, CDR2 SQIVND (reference sequence). The complete variable domain, with remaining parts taken from reference TRBV19 and TRBJ1-3, reads DGGITQSPKYLFRKEGQNVTLSCEQNLNHDAMYWYRQDPGQGLRLIYYSQIVNDFQKGDIAEGYSVSREKKESFPLTVTSAQKNPTAFYLCASSIDAGTSGNTIYFGEGSWLTVV.

V gene TRBV19 combines with J gene TRBJ2-7; 7 nucleotides align to TRBD2. The CDR3 is made up of 15 amino acids. Germline trimming cut 5 bases from V and 4 bases from J; bases unmatched to any gene: 11. CDR1 is LNHDA, CDR2 SQIVND, per germline (reference sequence). The CDR3 DNA sequence: TGTGCCAGTAGTGTTGCGGGGGTATCCTCTTACGAGCAGTACTTC. Its translation is CASSVAGVSSYEQYF.

V usage is TRBV19 and J usage is TRBJ2-3; a possible D gene is TRBD2 (6 bases). The V end lost 2 bases, the J end lost 4 bases, and 13 bases lay between the germline ends. CDR1 is LNHDA and CDR2 is SQIVND in the germline V gene (reference sequence). CDR3 length: 15 residues. DNA of the CDR3: TGTGCCAGTAGTATATACGGGAGTGACCCAGATACGCAGTATTTT. It translates to CASSIYGSDPDTQYF.

A few counts support this clone. The chain couples TRBV2 to TRBJ1-4; a possible D gene is TRBD1 (6 bases). Germline CDR1 reads SNHLY; CDR2 reads FYNNEI. Between the trimmed V and J ends, which lost 7 bases and 8 bases, there was a span of 17 bases. This CDR3 region has 14 residues. The CDR3 region is CASTDTGSGEKLFF. As DNA, the CDR3 is TGTGCCAGCACCGATACAGGGTCGGGGGAAAAACTGTTTTTT.

This chain joins TRBV7-8 and TRBJ2-1; D ambiguous. V was clipped by 1 base and J by 4 bases, with 11 bases between them. This CDR3 is built from 15 residues. Germline-derived CDR1 and CDR2 are SGHVS and FQNEAQ. CDR3 DNA: TGTGCCAGCAGCTTAGTAGGGCCATCTTACAATGAGCAGTTCTTC. Its protein is CASSLVGPSYNEQFF.

V gene TRBV7-6 combines with J gene TRBJ1-4; the D is unclear. This CDR3 has 16 amino acids. CDR1 and CDR2 from the germline V gene are SGHVS and FNYEAQ. V was cut by 5 bases and J by 8 bases, with 21 bases left in between. Here the CDR3 reads CASSTRSGAYREKLFF. In nucleotides, the CDR3 is TGTGCCAGCAGCACCCGATCAGGAGCCTACCGCGAAAAACTGTTTTTT.

Regarding this clone: Germline is not matched at one junction end, which may reflect a read error. This rearrangement joins TRBV10-3 to TRBJ2-7; perhaps TRBD1 as D (7 bases). The V gene's germline CDR1 is ENHRY and CDR2 SYGVKD. The CDR3 length is 13 residues. In DNA form, the CDR3 reads TGTGCCGTCAGGCGGGACAGATACTACGAGCAGTACTTC. It yields the protein CAVRRDRYYEQYF.

The genes are TRBV2 and TRBJ2-3; 9 positions agree with TRBD2. Losses at the gene ends were 8 bases for V and 3 bases for J; bases not matched to a gene: 9. CDR3 size: 15 residues. Germline loops: CDR1 SNHLY, CDR2 FYNNEI. This CDR3 reads CASAPAGGRTDTQYF. CDR3 bases: TGTGCCAGCGCCCCCGCGGGAGGGAGGACAGATACGCAGTATTTT.

This sequence joins TRBV11-2 and TRBJ2-7; perhaps TRBD2 as D (5 bases). Germline CDR1 and CDR2: SGHAT and FQNNGV. The CDR3 has 17 residues. The V gene lost 4 bases and the J gene lost 0 bases, with 19 bases spanning the gap. CDR3 nucleotide sequence: TGTGCCAGCAGCTCCCCTCGAGGGTTCTCTCACTCCTACGAGCAGTACTTC. Protein product: CASSSPRGFSHSYEQYF.

This rearrangement joins TRBV7-8 to TRBJ1-1; D not certain. Germline CDR1 SGHVS, CDR2 FQNEAQ. Between the trimmed V and J ends, which lost 1 base and 6 bases, there was a span of 12 bases. The CDR3 loop spans 14 amino acids. The DNA for the CDR3 is TGTGCCAGCAGCTTAGTGTCGCAGGTTCCTGAAGCTTTCTTT. Protein product: CASSLVSQVPEAFF.

CDR3 protein: CASSQRLSGTIDQETQYF. The CDR3 bases are TGCGCCAGCAGCCAAAGACTTTCCGGGACTATAGATCAAGAGACCCAGTACTTC. The chain combines TRBV4-1 with TRBJ2-5; TRBD2 agrees at 7 bases. After removal of 2 bases from V and 2 bases from J, the junction contained 14 bases not matched to a gene. Germline lookup yields CDR1 MGHRA and CDR2 YSYEKL. The CDR3 is made up of 18 amino acids.

The gene calls are TRBV9 and TRBJ1-3, with D unresolved. Germline CDR1 is SGDLS and CDR2 is YYNGEE. V lost 0 bases and J lost 0, with 22 bases in between. The CDR3 is 20 amino acids. The CDR3: CASSVELSNPRMPSGNTIYF. Here the CDR3 DNA reads TGTGCCAGCAGCGTAGAGCTCTCTAACCCAAGGATGCCCTCTGGAAACACCATATATTTT.

The rearrangement joins TRBV19 to TRBJ2-7; D might be TRBD1 (6 bases). CDR1 LNHDA and CDR2 SQIVND come from the germline V gene (reference sequence). The V gene lost 5 bases and the J gene lost 4 bases, with 6 bases spanning the gap. The CDR3 has 11 residues. The DNA for the CDR3 is TGTGCCAGTAGTCAGGGGTACGAGCAGTACTTC. Amino acids: CASSQGYEQYF.

This rearrangement joins TRBV29-1 to TRBJ2-7, with TRBD2 as a possible D gene (5 bases). V dropped 5 bases and J dropped 0 bases, with 11 bases sitting between them. The CDR3 has 13 residues. The V gene's germline CDR1 is SQVTM and CDR2 ANQGSEA. CDR3 sequence (DNA): TGCAGCGTTAAGTGGGAGAACTCCTACGAGCAGTACTTC. Its protein product is CSVKWENSYEQYF.

The chain combines TRBV25-1 with TRBJ2-7, with D maybe TRBD2 (6 bases). There are 13 residues in the CDR3. Germline V CDR1 and CDR2: MGHDK, SYGVNS. Trimming shortened V by 10 bases and J by 0 bases, and 13 bases separated the two germline ends. CDR3 DNA sequence: TGTGCCACCCGGGACTTCAGCTCCTACGAGCAGTACTTC. Translating it yields CATRDFSSYEQYF.

V usage is TRBV5-1 and J usage is TRBJ2-1; weak D call: TRBD1 (5 bases). Trimming removed 2 bases at V and 7 bases at J, with 16 bases between. Germline V gene sequence: CDR1 SGHRS, CDR2 YFSETQ. The CDR3 has 15 amino acids. CDR3 residues: CASSLGQGAQNEQFF. For the CDR3, the DNA is TGCGCCAGCAGCTTAGGGCAGGGCGCTCAAAATGAGCAGTTCTTC. Full variable domain (remainder filled in from reference TRBV5-1 and TRBJ2-1): KAGVTQTPRYLIKTRGQQVTLSCSPISGHRSVSWYQQTPGQGLQFLFEYFSETQRNKGNFPGRFSGRQFSNSRSEMNVSTLELGDSALYLCASSLGQGAQNEQFFGPGTRLTVL.

This clone has just one count. The V call is TRBV28, the J call TRBJ1-1, with D unclear. Germline CDR1 and CDR2: MDHEN and SYDVKM. Trimming stripped 3 bases from V and 1 base from J, with 12 bases between. This CDR3 is built from 15 residues. The chain's CDR3 is CASSFRRVRNTEAFF. CDR3 sequence (DNA): TGTGCCAGCAGTTTTCGGAGGGTGAGGAACACTGAAGCTTTCTTT.

The chain is built from TRBV14 and TRBJ2-7, with 9 bases matching TRBD2. The ends lost 0 bases at V and 4 bases at J; junction bases unmatched: 4. CDR3 length equals 15 residues. The V gene's germline CDR1 is SGHDN and CDR2 FVKESK. The CDR3 region is CASSQDLTSGYEQYF. Written as DNA, the CDR3 is TGTGCCAGCAGCCAAGATTTGACTAGCGGATACGAGCAGTACTTC.

This chain links TRBV5-1 with TRBJ2-2, with 12 nucleotides matching TRBD2. This CDR3 has 17 residues. Germline V gene data show CDR1 as SGHRS and CDR2 as YFSETQ. With 1 base clipped from V and 4 bases from J, the junction kept 5 bases outside the gene matches. The DNA for the CDR3 is TGCGCCAGCAGCTTGCTAGCGGGAGGGCCGGGCACCGGGGAGCTGTTTTTT. This encodes CASSLLAGGPGTGELFF. Filled out from reference TRBV5-1 and TRBJ2-2, the complete variable domain reads KAGVTQTPRYLIKTRGQQVTLSCSPISGHRSVSWYQQTPGQGLQFLFEYFSETQRNKGNFPGRFSGRQFSNSRSEMNVSTLELGDSALYLCASSLLAGGPGTGELFFGEGSRLTVL.